The text below deals with one T cell receptor (beta chain). These data belong to a study of response to subunit inactivated influenza vaccine. This CDR3 is built from 13 residues. Trimming took 7 bases from V and 4 from J; bases not matched to a gene: 4. TCRdb reprocessed the RT-PCR reads via MiXCR and lists one record per CDR3 protein. The profile shows 610,000 or so distinct CDR3 sequences, 12% to 15% of them singletons. V gene TRBV12-3 or TRBV12-4 combines with J gene TRBJ2-1, with TRBD2 matching 7 bases. This receptor was taken from a man in his forties or fifties who received an inactivated influenza vaccine. The sample here was PBMCs from blood, taken 11 to 12 days after vaccination. CDR3 in DNA: TGTGCCAGCATTGGGACTACTTACAATGAGCAGTTCTTC. Amino acids: CASIGTTYNEQFF.